This entry lists 3 T cell receptor beta chains sequenced from one sample in a study of a mutant IDH1 vaccine in newly diagnosed glioma. These receptors are not linked to any known antigen. Profiling relied on immunoSEQ multiplex PCR, and the TCRdb table lists in-frame clones only, not all of them. Of 11,000 or so clones listed, 87% are singletons. Time point noted: week 5, during vaccination. Topical imiquimod accompanied each vaccine dose, which consisted of 300 ug of mutant IDH1 20-mer peptide. The sample in question was PBMCs, obtained from a glioma patient whose treatment included an IDH1 peptide vaccine. The receptors here all came from a woman aged 40 to 49 with glioma. Some clones in this sample may be carry-over from other donors' samples.

The gene calls are TRBV5-1 and TRBJ1-5; D remains unclear. V dropped 0 bases and J dropped 7 bases, with 14 bases sitting between them. CDR3 length: 15 residues. The germline gives CDR1 SGHRS, CDR2 YFSETQ. CDR3 protein: CASSLDHRAGQPQHF. In DNA form, the CDR3 reads TGCGCCAGCAGCTTGGATCACCGTGCCGGGCAGCCCCAGCATTTT. Full variable domain (rest looked up from reference TRBV5-1 and TRBJ1-5): KAGVTQTPRYLIKTRGQQVTLSCSPISGHRSVSWYQQTPGQGLQFLFEYFSETQRNKGNFPGRFSGRQFSNSRSEMNVSTLELGDSALYLCASSLDHRAGQPQHFGDGTRLSIL.

The chain carries TRBV6-5 and TRBJ2-3; 13 bases map to TRBD2. After removal of 4 bases from V and 5 bases from J, the junction contained 6 bases not matched to a gene. Per germline, CDR1 MNHEY and CDR2 SVGAGI. The CDR3 length is 16 residues. CDR3 sequence: CASSSRTSGRLDTQYF. The CDR3, as DNA: TGTGCCAGCAGTTCTCGGACTAGCGGGAGACTAGATACGCAGTATTTT.

V gene TRBV6-5 combines with J gene TRBJ1-1; 7 bases match TRBD1. Trimming removed 6 bases from V and 7 bases from J; junction bases left unmatched: 8. Germline CDR1 reads MNHEY; CDR2 reads SVGAGI. The CDR3 is 13 residues long. CDR3 DNA: TGTGCCAGCAGCAGACAGGGACTAGGTGAAGCTTTCTTT. Translation gives CASSRQGLGEAFF.